This entry is about one TCR beta chain. Its antigen is still unknown. This sample is drawn from a study of PD-L1 blockade in urothelial cancer. Overall study: In 2014, patients got going on atezolizumab, taking 1,200 mg intravenously every 3 weeks. Blood samples contained a median around 140,000 T cells. Patients previously received 0 to 3 chemotherapy regimens. Study-wide findings and caveats: Durable-benefit patients showed greater tumor-associated blood clone expansion at 3 weeks.

Sequencing used immunoSEQ multiplex PCR; TCRdb keeps in-frame clones, though not all of them. Among fewer than 85,000 clones listed, 65% to 85% were seen once. The time point is: pretreatment peripheral blood. J gave up 2 bases and V 6 bases, and 4 bases lay outside the gene matches. From germline, CDR1 is SNHLY and CDR2 FYNNEI. This CDR3 has 14 amino acids. Source: PBMCs, taken around atezolizumab (anti-PD-L1) treatment. The TCR was taken from a woman between 65 and 79 years old with urothelial cancer. The chain links TRBV2 to TRBJ1-2; the match to TRBD1 covers 9 bases. The CDR3 is CASSRDRENYGYTF. CDR3 DNA: TGTGCCAGCAGCAGGGACAGGGAGAACTATGGCTACACCTTC.